Listed below are T cell receptor beta chains from one sample, sequenced in a study of blood T cell repertoires in COVID-19. Profiling relied on immunoSEQ multiplex PCR, and the TCRdb table lists in-frame clones only, not all of them. The table has 150,000 to 200,000 clones, 80% to 90% seen once. Sequencing used peripheral blood. The receptors originated from a man aged 18 to 30 who had recovered from COVID-19. The CDR3 runs from the conserved cysteine through the conserved F or W. The D gene is left open where the match is weak. Size values are once, few and many counts, or a class for expanded clones, and some rows have none.

-	-	TRBV25-1	TRBJ1-1	CASRSWGRETF	TGTGCCAGCAGGAGTTGGGGGCGCGAAACCTTT
TRBD2	-	TRBV28	TRBJ2-1	CASSPRGSGRSEQFF	TGTGCCAGCAGTCCCCGGGGAAGCGGGAGATCTGAGCAGTTCTTC
TRBD1	-	TRBV19	TRBJ1-1	CASSSRPGTGALQAFF	TGTGCCAGTAGTTCCCGTCCCGGGACAGGGGCCTTGCAGGCTTTCTTT
-	-	TRBV3-1/TRBV3-2	TRBJ1-2	CASSPRLSGFRGYTF	TGTGCCAGCAGCCCGAGGCTCTCAGGGTTTCGTGGCTACACCTTC
-	-	TRBV6-5	TRBJ1-2	CASSFGDYGYTF	TGTGCCAGCAGTTTCGGGGACTATGGCTACACCTTC
-	-	TRBV20-1	TRBJ2-7	CSASPFSASETYEQYF	TGCAGTGCGAGTCCCTTTTCGGCTAGCGAAACCTACGAGCAGTACTTC
TRBD1	-	TRBV2	TRBJ1-2	CASSVIRGDGYTF	TGTGCCAGCAGTGTAATCAGGGGGGATGGCTACACCTTC
TRBD2	-	TRBV27	TRBJ2-7	CASSSGTSGTYEQYF	TGTGCCAGCAGTTCCGGGACTAGCGGCACCTACGAGCAGTACTTC
TRBD2	-	TRBV6-2/TRBV6-3	TRBJ2-4	CASSKGPAGVGNIQYF	TGTGCCAGCAGTAAAGGTCCAGCGGGAGTAGGGAACATTCAGTACTTC
-	-	TRBV28	TRBJ1-5	CASTPLRGRGQPQHF	TGTGCCAGCACCCCCCTCCGGGGAAGGGGGCAGCCCCAGCATTTT
-	-	TRBV19	TRBJ1-2	CASRTFPSRNGYTF	TGTGCCAGTAGGACATTCCCTTCAAGAAATGGCTACACCTTC
TRBD1	few	TRBV4-2	TRBJ1-5	CASSQKLQGGNQPQHF	TGTGCCAGCAGCCAGAAGCTGCAGGGGGGCAATCAGCCCCAGCATTTT
-	-	TRBV2	TRBJ1-4	CASSESIGGKYEKLFF	TGTGCCAGCAGTGAGTCTATCGGGGGAAAGTATGAAAAACTGTTTTTT
TRBD2	-	TRBV7-8	TRBJ2-1	CASSPRPGLREFF	TGTGCCAGCAGCCCTCGCCCGGGACTAAGGGAGTTCTTC
-	-	TRBV7-8	TRBJ2-7	CASSLGSSSYEQYF	TGTGCCAGCAGCTTAGGTAGCAGCTCCTACGAGCAGTACTTC
TRBD1	-	TRBV5-6	TRBJ2-2	CASQGQGWGELFF	TGTGCCAGCCAAGGACAGGGTTGGGGGGAGCTGTTTTTT
TRBD1	-	TRBV18	TRBJ2-1	CASYKGGGQGSYNEQFF	TGTGCCAGCTATAAAGGGGGCGGACAGGGGAGCTACAATGAGCAGTTCTTC
TRBD2	-	TRBV18	TRBJ2-5	CASRAGAGQETQYF	TGTGCCAGCCGGGCGGGAGCAGGGCAAGAGACCCAGTACTTC
-	-	TRBV9	TRBJ2-1	CASSVPGRGAYNEQFF	TGTGCCAGCAGCGTACCAGGCAGGGGGGCTTACAATGAGCAGTTCTTC
TRBD1	-	TRBV3-1/TRBV3-2	TRBJ1-1	CASSHPGGNTEAFF	TGTGCCAGCAGCCACCCAGGGGGGAACACTGAAGCTTTCTTT
TRBD2	once	TRBV6-2/TRBV6-3	TRBJ2-1	CASSYSSSGRYNEQFF	TGTGCCAGCAGTTACTCGAGTAGCGGGAGGTACAATGAGCAGTTCTTC
TRBD1	-	TRBV6-5	TRBJ1-1	CASSSDRRRNTEAFF	TGTGCCAGCAGTTCGGACAGGAGGAGGAACACTGAAGCTTTCTTT
-	-	TRBV24-1	TRBJ2-1	CATSDLRGNEQFF	TGTGCCACCAGTGATTTGCGGGGGAATGAGCAGTTCTTC
-	once	TRBV30	TRBJ1-5	CAWNAEGNQPQHF	TGTGCCTGGAATGCGGAGGGCAATCAGCCCCAGCATTTT
TRBD1	-	TRBV5-1	TRBJ2-7	CASSLGQGRTYEQYF	TGCGCCAGCAGCTTAGGACAGGGGCGTACCTACGAGCAGTACTTC
-	-	TRBV15	TRBJ2-7	CATSRFTGYEQYF	TGTGCCACCAGCAGATTCACAGGGTACGAGCAGTACTTC
-	-	TRBV7-2	TRBJ2-7	CASSLGHGGSAYEQYF	TGTGCCAGCAGCTTAGGGCATGGCGGATCCGCCTACGAGCAGTACTTC
TRBD2	-	TRBV5-1	TRBJ2-3	CASSLATVAGGGTDTQYF	TGCGCCAGCAGCTTGGCGACAGTAGCGGGAGGGGGAACAGATACGCAGTATTTT
TRBD1	-	TRBV19	TRBJ2-1	CASSQGQRAGNEQFF	TGTGCCAGTAGTCAGGGACAGAGGGCAGGCAATGAGCAGTTCTTC
TRBD1	-	TRBV25-1	TRBJ2-7	CASSDGTGTTKQYF	TGTGCCAGCAGTGACGGGACAGGGACGACTAAGCAGTACTTC
-	-	TRBV7-9	TRBJ2-7	CASGARFTDYEQYF	TGTGCCAGCGGGGCCAGGTTTACCGACTACGAGCAGTACTTC
TRBD1	-	TRBV20-1	TRBJ2-2	CSASLGTVSGELFF	TGCAGTGCTAGTTTGGGGACAGTTTCCGGGGAGCTGTTTTTT
-	few	TRBV11-3	TRBJ2-1	CASSLSIYNEQFF	TGTGCCAGCAGCCTGTCTATCTACAATGAGCAGTTCTTC
TRBD2	-	TRBV13	TRBJ2-2	CASSLWVAGLSGELFF	TGTGCCAGCAGCCTTTGGGTAGCGGGACTGAGCGGGGAGCTGTTTTTT
-	-	TRBV5-1	TRBJ2-2	CASSYTGTGELFF	TGCGCCAGCAGCTACACAGGGACCGGGGAGCTGTTTTTT
TRBD1	-	TRBV14	TRBJ1-6	CASSHWATGGIGSPLHF	TGTGCCAGCAGCCACTGGGCGACAGGGGGAATAGGTTCACCCCTCCACTTT
-	once	TRBV30	TRBJ1-1	CAWTREMNTEAFF	TGTGCCTGGACCAGGGAAATGAACACTGAAGCTTTCTTT
TRBD2	-	TRBV6-6	TRBJ2-7	CASTQTSGSIEQYF	TGTGCCAGCACCCAGACTAGCGGGAGTATAGAGCAGTACTTC
-	-	TRBV10-3	TRBJ1-2	CAISGRELRDSGYTF	TGTGCCATCAGTGGCCGCGAGCTCCGGGATAGTGGCTACACCTTC
TRBD2	few	TRBV5-1	TRBJ2-1	CASSSQWTSGSGNEQFF	TGCGCCAGCAGCTCTCAATGGACTAGCGGGAGCGGGAATGAGCAGTTCTTC
-	-	TRBV13	TRBJ2-3	CASSLEQGRDTQYF	TGTGCCAGCAGCTTAGAACAGGGTAGGGATACGCAGTATTTT
-	-	TRBV7-9	TRBJ2-7	CASSPVGPGEQYF	TGTGCCAGCAGCCCCGTAGGCCCCGGGGAGCAGTACTTC
-	-	TRBV18	TRBJ1-2	CASSPTAGEGYTF	TGTGCCAGCTCACCAACGGCGGGGGAGGGCTACACCTTC
TRBD1	-	TRBV9	TRBJ2-3	CASSHPGQGADTQYF	TGTGCCAGCAGCCACCCGGGACAGGGGGCAGATACGCAGTATTTT
-	-	TRBV5-5	TRBJ2-7	CASRPSPTAGTYEQYF	TGTGCCAGCAGGCCTAGCCCCACGGCCGGGACCTACGAGCAGTACTTC
-	-	TRBV5-1	TRBJ1-2	CASSYRFNYGYTF	TGCGCCAGCAGCTACCGGTTTAACTATGGCTACACCTTC
-	-	TRBV5-8	TRBJ1-1	CASTIQMNTEAFF	TGTGCCAGCACCATCCAAATGAACACTGAAGCTTTCTTT
TRBD2	-	TRBV7-9	TRBJ2-3	CASSLTLLREGTDTQYF	TGTGCCAGCAGCTTAACCCTGCTGCGGGAGGGCACAGATACGCAGTATTTT
TRBD2	-	TRBV29-1	TRBJ2-1	CSVDGAGGLRGNEQFF	TGCAGCGTTGACGGAGCGGGAGGGTTAAGGGGCAATGAGCAGTTCTTC
TRBD1	-	TRBV2	TRBJ1-3	CASRRDRNSGNTIYF	TGTGCCAGCAGAAGGGACAGGAACTCTGGAAACACCATATATTTT
TRBD1	once	TRBV14	TRBJ2-1	CASSQAGTGSYEQFF	TGTGCCAGCAGCCAGGCCGGGACAGGGTCCTATGAGCAGTTCTTC
-	-	TRBV5-1	TRBJ2-5	CASSLHRQETQYF	TGCGCCAGCAGCTTGCACAGGCAAGAGACCCAGTACTTC
-	-	TRBV19	TRBJ2-2	CASSFLAPNTGELFF	TGTGCCAGTAGTTTTCTAGCGCCGAACACCGGGGAGCTGTTTTTT
-	-	TRBV19	TRBJ1-1	CASSISSGNTLNTEAFF	TGTGCCAGTAGTATCAGTTCCGGGAACACCTTGAACACTGAAGCTTTCTTT
TRBD2	-	TRBV3-1/TRBV3-2	TRBJ2-7	CASVSGRGGYEQYF	TGTGCCAGTGTTAGCGGGAGGGGAGGGTACGAGCAGTACTTC
TRBD1	-	TRBV4-1	TRBJ1-1	CASSHLDRENTEAFF	TGCGCCAGCAGCCACCTGGACAGGGAGAACACTGAAGCTTTCTTT
-	-	TRBV9	TRBJ2-5	CASSAGVGQETQYF	TGTGCCAGCAGCGCCGGGGTCGGGCAAGAGACCCAGTACTTC